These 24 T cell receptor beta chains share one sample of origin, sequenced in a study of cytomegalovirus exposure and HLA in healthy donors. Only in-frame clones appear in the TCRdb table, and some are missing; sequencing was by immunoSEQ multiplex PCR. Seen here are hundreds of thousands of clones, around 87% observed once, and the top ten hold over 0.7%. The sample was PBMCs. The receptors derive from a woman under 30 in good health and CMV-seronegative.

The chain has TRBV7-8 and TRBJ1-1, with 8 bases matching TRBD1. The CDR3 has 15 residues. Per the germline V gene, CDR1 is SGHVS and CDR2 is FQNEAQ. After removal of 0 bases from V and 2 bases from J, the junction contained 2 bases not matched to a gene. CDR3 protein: CASSLATGVNTEAFF. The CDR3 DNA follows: TGTGCCAGCAGCTTAGCGACAGGGGTCAACACTGAAGCTTTCTTT.

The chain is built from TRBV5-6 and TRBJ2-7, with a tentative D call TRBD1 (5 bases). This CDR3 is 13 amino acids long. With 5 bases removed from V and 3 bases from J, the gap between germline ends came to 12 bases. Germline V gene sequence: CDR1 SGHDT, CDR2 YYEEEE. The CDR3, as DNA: TGTGCCAGCAGAAGGGGCTTCCTCTACGAGCAGTACTTC. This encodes CASRRGFLYEQYF.

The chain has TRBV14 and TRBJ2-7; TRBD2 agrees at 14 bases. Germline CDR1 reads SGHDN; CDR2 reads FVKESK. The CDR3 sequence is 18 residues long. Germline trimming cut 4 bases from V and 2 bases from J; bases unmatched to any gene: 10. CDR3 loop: CASSRGLAGVTRTYEQYF. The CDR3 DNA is TGTGCCAGCAGCCGGGGACTAGCGGGAGTTACCCGAACCTACGAGCAGTACTTC.

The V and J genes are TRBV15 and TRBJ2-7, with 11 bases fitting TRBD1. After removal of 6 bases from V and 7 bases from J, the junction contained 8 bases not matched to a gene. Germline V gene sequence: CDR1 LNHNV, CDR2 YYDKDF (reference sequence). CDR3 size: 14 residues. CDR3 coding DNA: TGTGCCACCAGTAAGGACAGGGGGCTTAAGGAGCAGTACTTC. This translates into CATSKDRGLKEQYF.

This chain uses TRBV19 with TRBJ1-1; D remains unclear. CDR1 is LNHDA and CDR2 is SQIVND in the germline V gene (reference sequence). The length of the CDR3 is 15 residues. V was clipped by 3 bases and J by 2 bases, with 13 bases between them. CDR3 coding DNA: TGTGCCAGTAGTATCGCAGCCAGTAGCAACACTGAAGCTTTCTTT. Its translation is CASSIAASSNTEAFF.

The DNA of the CDR3 is TGTGCCTGGAGGATAACAGGGGGCTCCGGGGAGCTGTTTTTT. This codes for CAWRITGGSGELFF. The V call is TRBV30, the J call TRBJ2-2; 9 nucleotides agree with TRBD1. V gave up 3 bases and J gave up 6 bases; unmatched junction bases: 5. Germline-derived CDR1 and CDR2 are GTSNPN and SVGIG (reference sequence). The CDR3 loop spans 14 amino acids.

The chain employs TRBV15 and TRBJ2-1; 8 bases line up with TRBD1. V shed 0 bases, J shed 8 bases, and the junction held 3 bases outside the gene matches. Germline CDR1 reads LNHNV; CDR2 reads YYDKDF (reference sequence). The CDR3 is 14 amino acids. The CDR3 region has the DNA TGTGCCACCAGCAGAGATCAGGGGGCATATGAGCAGTTCTTC. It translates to CATSRDQGAYEQFF.

The CDR3, as DNA: TGCGCCAGCAGCTTGGCGGGGGAGTTCTACGAGCAGTACTTC. This translates into CASSLAGEFYEQYF. The J gene is TRBJ2-7, the V gene TRBV5-1; tentatively, D is TRBD2 (6 bases). This CDR3 is 14 amino acids long. Germline V gives CDR1 SGHRS, CDR2 YFSETQ. V was pared by 0 bases and J by 3 bases, with 10 bases between.

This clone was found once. The CDR3 region has the DNA TGCAGCGTTGAGGGACAGAAGATGAACACTGAAGCTTTCTTT. Translating gives CSVEGQKMNTEAFF. The rearrangement joins TRBV29-1 to TRBJ1-1; 7 bases are shared with TRBD1. The CDR3 contains 14 residues. Germline assignment: CDR1 SQVTM and CDR2 ANQGSEA. With 3 bases clipped from V and 0 bases from J, the junction kept 4 bases outside the gene matches.

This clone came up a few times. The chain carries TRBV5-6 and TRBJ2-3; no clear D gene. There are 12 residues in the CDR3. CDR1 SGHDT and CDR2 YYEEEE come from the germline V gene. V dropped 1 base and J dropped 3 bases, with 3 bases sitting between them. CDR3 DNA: TGTGCCAGCAGCTTGTCGACAGATACGCAGTATTTT. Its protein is CASSLSTDTQYF.

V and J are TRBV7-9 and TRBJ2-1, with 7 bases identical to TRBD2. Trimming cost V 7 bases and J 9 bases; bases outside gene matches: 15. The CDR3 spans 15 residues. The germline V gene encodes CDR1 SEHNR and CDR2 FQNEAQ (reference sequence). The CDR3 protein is CASTTGGRAAFEQFF. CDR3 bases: TGTGCCAGCACGACCGGGGGGAGGGCGGCGTTTGAGCAGTTCTTC.

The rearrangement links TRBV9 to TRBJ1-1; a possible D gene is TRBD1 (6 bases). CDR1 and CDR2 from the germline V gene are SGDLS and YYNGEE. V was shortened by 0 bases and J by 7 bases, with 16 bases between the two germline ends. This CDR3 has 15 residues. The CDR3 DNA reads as TGTGCCAGCAGCGTAGACCCAACAGGGTCTGGTGAAGCTTTCTTT. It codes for CASSVDPTGSGEAFF.

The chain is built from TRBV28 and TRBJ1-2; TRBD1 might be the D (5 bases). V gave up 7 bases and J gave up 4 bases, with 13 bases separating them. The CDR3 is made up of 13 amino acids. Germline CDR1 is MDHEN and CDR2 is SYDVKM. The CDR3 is CASTRGLSYGYTF. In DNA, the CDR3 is TGTGCCAGCACCCGGGGACTATCCTATGGCTACACCTTC.

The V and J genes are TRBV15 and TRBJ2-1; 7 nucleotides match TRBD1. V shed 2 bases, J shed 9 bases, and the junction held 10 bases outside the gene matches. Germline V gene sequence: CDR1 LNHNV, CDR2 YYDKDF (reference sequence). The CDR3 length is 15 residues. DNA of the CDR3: TGTGCCACCAGCAGACCAGACGACAGGGCTGTTGAGCAGTTCTTC. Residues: CATSRPDDRAVEQFF.

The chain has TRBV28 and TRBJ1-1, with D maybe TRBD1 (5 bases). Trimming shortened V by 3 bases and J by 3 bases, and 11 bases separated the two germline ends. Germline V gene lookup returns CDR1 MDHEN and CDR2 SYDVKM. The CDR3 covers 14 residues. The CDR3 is CASSFGGGYTEAFF. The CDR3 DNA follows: TGTGCCAGCAGTTTCGGGGGAGGGTACACTGAAGCTTTCTTT.

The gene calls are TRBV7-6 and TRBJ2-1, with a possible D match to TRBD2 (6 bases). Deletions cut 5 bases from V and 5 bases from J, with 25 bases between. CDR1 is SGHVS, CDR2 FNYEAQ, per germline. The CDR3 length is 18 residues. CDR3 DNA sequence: TGTGCCAGCAGCCCCCCATCTGTGCGGGATCAGAGGGACAATGAGCAGTTCTTC. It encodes CASSPPSVRDQRDNEQFF.

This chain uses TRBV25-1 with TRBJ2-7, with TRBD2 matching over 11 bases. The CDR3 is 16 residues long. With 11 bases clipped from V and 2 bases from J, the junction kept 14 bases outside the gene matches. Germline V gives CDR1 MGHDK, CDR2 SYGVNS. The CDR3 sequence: CASNGALAGGTYEQYF. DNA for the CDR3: TGTGCCTCCAACGGGGCCCTAGCGGGAGGAACCTACGAGCAGTACTTC.

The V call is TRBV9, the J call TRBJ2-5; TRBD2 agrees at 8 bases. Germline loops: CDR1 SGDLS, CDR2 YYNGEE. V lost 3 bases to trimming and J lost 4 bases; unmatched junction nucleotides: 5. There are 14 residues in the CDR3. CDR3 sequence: CASSASGRGETQYF. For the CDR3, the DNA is TGTGCCAGCAGCGCCTCCGGGAGGGGAGAGACCCAGTACTTC.

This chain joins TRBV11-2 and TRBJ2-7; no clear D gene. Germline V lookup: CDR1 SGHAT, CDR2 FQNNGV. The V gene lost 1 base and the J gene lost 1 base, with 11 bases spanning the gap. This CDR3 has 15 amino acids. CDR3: CASSLGRFLSYEQYF. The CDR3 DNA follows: TGTGCCAGCAGCTTAGGTCGCTTCCTATCCTACGAGCAGTACTTC.

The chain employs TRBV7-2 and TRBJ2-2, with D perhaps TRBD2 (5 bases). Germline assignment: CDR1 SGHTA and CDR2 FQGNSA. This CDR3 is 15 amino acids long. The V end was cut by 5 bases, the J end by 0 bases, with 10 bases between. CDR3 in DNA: TGTGCCAGCAGCCATGACTACGCGAACACCGGGGAGCTGTTTTTT. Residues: CASSHDYANTGELFF.

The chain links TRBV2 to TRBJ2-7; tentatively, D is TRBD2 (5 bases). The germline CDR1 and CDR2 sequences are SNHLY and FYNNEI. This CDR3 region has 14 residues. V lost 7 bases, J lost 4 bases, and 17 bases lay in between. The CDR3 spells CASMGHQGGYEQYF. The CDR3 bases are TGTGCCAGCATGGGTCATCAAGGAGGTTACGAGCAGTACTTC.

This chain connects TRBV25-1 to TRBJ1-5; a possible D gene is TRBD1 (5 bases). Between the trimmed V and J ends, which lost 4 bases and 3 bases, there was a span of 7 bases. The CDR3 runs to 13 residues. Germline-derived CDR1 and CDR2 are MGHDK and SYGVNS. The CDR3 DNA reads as TGTGCCAGCAGTGGGGACTACAATCAGCCCCAGCATTTT. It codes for CASSGDYNQPQHF.

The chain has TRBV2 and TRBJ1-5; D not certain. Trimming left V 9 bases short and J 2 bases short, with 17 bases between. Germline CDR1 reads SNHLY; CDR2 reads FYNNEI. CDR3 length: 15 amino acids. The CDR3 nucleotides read TGTGCCAGAGGGTCAAAGTCGGGAGGCAATCAGCCCCAGCATTTT. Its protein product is CARGSKSGGNQPQHF.

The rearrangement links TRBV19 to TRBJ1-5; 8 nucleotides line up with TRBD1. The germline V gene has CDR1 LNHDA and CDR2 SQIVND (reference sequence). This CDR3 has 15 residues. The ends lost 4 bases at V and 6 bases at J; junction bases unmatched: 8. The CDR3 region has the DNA TGTGCCAGTAGTACCAGGGGGCAAGCGGGTCAGCCCCAGCATTTT. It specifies CASSTRGQAGQPQHF.